The 20 T cell receptor beta chains given below trace back to one sample, sequenced in a study of radiotherapy plus CTLA-4 blockade in lung cancer. TCRdb keeps only in-frame clones here, not all; method: immunoSEQ multiplex PCR. The sample consists of about 97,000 clones, roughly 79% of them appearing once. Sequencing was performed on peripheral blood, taken from a patient treated with radiotherapy plus ipilimumab. These receptors were obtained from a human donor with non-small cell lung cancer who had a partial response to radiotherapy plus ipilimumab. Some clones in this sample may be carry-over from other donors' samples.

The chain recombines TRBV28 with TRBJ2-7, with 8 bases matching TRBD2. The CDR3 sequence is 15 residues long. CDR1 is MDHEN and CDR2 is SYDVKM in the germline V gene. J was trimmed by 7 bases and V by 6 bases; bases with no gene match: 14. CDR3 in amino acids: CASSPTGTRGLEQYF. The DNA for the CDR3 is TGTGCCAGCAGCCCCACCGGGACTAGGGGCTTAGAGCAGTACTTC.

This chain uses TRBV28 with TRBJ1-2; TRBD1 matches 8 bases. This CDR3 region has 14 residues. CDR1 MDHEN and CDR2 SYDVKM come from the germline V gene. Losses at the gene ends were 6 bases for V and 7 bases for J; bases not matched to a gene: 10. The CDR3 nucleotides read TGTGCCAGCAGCCCAGGGGGCGCGAGGTCTGGCTACACCTTC. Amino acids: CASSPGGARSGYTF.

The chain links TRBV2 to TRBJ2-3; D remains unclear. V was shortened by 6 bases and J by 0 bases, with 4 bases between the two germline ends. This CDR3 has 12 residues. The germline gives CDR1 SNHLY, CDR2 FYNNEI. This CDR3 reads CASSYSTDTQYF. The CDR3 DNA reads TGTGCCAGCAGCTATAGCACAGATACGCAGTATTTT.

This chain connects TRBV30 to TRBJ1-4, with TRBD1 as a possible D gene (6 bases). The germline gives CDR1 GTSNPN, CDR2 SVGIG (reference sequence). Trimming removed 8 bases from V and 10 bases from J, with 14 bases in between. The CDR3 is made up of 11 amino acids. This CDR3 reads CANSRGGKLFF. The CDR3 nucleotides are TGTGCCAACTCTCGAGGGGGAAAACTGTTTTTT.

The chain joins TRBV28 to TRBJ2-5, with 8 bases fitting TRBD1. The CDR3 covers 16 residues. The V gene end was trimmed by 6 bases and the J gene end by 7 bases; junction bases not matched to a gene: 16. Germline CDR1 is MDHEN and CDR2 is SYDVKM. Written as DNA, the CDR3 is TGTGCCAGCAGAGATACGACAGGGGCCTCCATGGGGACCCAGTACTTC. It is translated as CASRDTTGASMGTQYF.

The V and J genes are TRBV5-4 and TRBJ2-7, with TRBD2 matching over 10 bases. Germline-derived CDR1 and CDR2 are SGHNT and YYREEE (reference sequence). The V and J ends lost 1 base and 5 bases, in that order; junction bases with no gene match: 15. This CDR3 has 18 amino acids. CDR3 sequence: CASSLYFLAGVLPDEQYF. Here the CDR3 DNA reads TGTGCCAGCAGCTTGTATTTCCTAGCGGGAGTTTTGCCTGACGAGCAGTACTTC. The full variable domain, its missing parts supplied by reference TRBV5-4 and TRBJ2-7, is ETGVTQSPTHLIKTRGQQVTLRCSSQSGHNTVSWYQQALGQGPQFIFQYYREEENGRGNFPPRFSGLQFPNYSSELNVNALELDDSALYLCASSLYFLAGVLPDEQYFGPGTRLTVT.

This sequence joins TRBV5-8 and TRBJ1-3; D is perhaps TRBD1 (5 bases). The CDR3 runs to 14 residues. Deletions cut 2 bases from V and 1 base from J, with 7 bases between. Looked up from germline, CDR1 is SGHTS and CDR2 is YDEGEE. The DNA of the CDR3 is TGTGCCAGCAGCTTCTACAGGTCTGGAAACACCATATATTTT. Residues: CASSFYRSGNTIYF.

This sequence joins TRBV11-2 and TRBJ2-5, with 8 bases fitting TRBD2. The CDR3 is 17 residues long. From germline, CDR1 is SGHAT and CDR2 FQNNGV. V was clipped by 0 bases and J by 5 bases; unmatched bases: 11. The DNA for the CDR3 is TGTGCCAGCAGCTTAGACAGCCTTCTAGCGGGTAGGGAGACCCAGTACTTC. Protein product: CASSLDSLLAGRETQYF.

J is TRBJ2-1 and V is TRBV6-5, with D possibly being TRBD1 (5 bases). V was shortened by 6 bases and J by 15 bases, with 21 bases between the two germline ends. This CDR3 has 13 amino acids. Germline lookup yields CDR1 MNHEY and CDR2 SVGAGI. CDR3 DNA sequence: TGTGCCAGCAGCCTTGACAGCCCAGCACGCGTGTTCTTC. This sequence encodes CASSLDSPARVFF.

The chain couples TRBV28 to TRBJ2-5; 7 bases line up with TRBD2. With the DNA end fitting TRBJ2-7 better, the J assignment may be wrong. Germline values: CDR1 MDHEN, CDR2 SYDVKM. This CDR3 is built from 17 residues. The CDR3 region has the DNA TGTGCCAGCAGTTTATTGGCTAGCGGAGGTACCTCCTACGAGCAGTACTTC. Residues: CASSLLASGGTSYEQYF.

The CDR3 loop reads CATSEDRGGEKLFF. CDR3 bases: TGTGCCACCAGCGAGGACAGGGGGGGTGAAAAACTGTTTTTT. This chain connects TRBV15 to TRBJ1-4; TRBD1 aligns across 10 bases. The CDR3 is 14 amino acids. Germline lookup yields CDR1 LNHNV and CDR2 YYDKDF (reference sequence). The V and J ends lost 5 bases and 7 bases, in that order; junction bases with no gene match: 4.

This sequence joins TRBV9 and TRBJ2-1, with 11 bases aligning to TRBD2. The V segment lost 2 bases and the J segment 9 bases; nucleotides outside the gene matches: 4. The CDR3 has 14 residues. Germline-derived CDR1 and CDR2 are SGDLS and YYNGEE. In DNA, the CDR3 is TGTGCCAGCAGCGTGAGTAGCGGGAGGGGTGAGCAGTTCTTC. This translates into CASSVSSGRGEQFF.

The J gene is TRBJ2-5, the V gene TRBV10-1; 8 bases are shared with TRBD1. Matching the DNA end better, TRBJ2-7 makes the J call doubtful. The CDR3 contains 13 residues. CDR1 WNHNN and CDR2 SYGVQD come from the germline V gene (reference sequence). As DNA, the CDR3 is TGCGCCAGCAGCCCCGGACAGGGAGGCGAGCAGTACTTC. Its protein is CASSPGQGGEQYF.

The CDR3 DNA follows: TGTGCCAGCAACCGGGACAGCCGACCCAATGAAAAACTGTTTTTT. As protein: CASNRDSRPNEKLFF. This chain uses TRBV2 with TRBJ1-4; TRBD1 agrees at 7 bases. The CDR3 extends over 15 amino acids. The V and J ends lost 7 bases and 5 bases, in that order; junction bases with no gene match: 10. In germline, CDR1 is SNHLY, CDR2 FYNNEI.

V is TRBV5-6 and J is TRBJ2-1; D is perhaps TRBD1 (6 bases). The CDR3 spans 16 residues. Trimming stripped 4 bases from V and 4 bases from J, with 18 bases between. Germline V gene data show CDR1 as SGHDT and CDR2 as YYEEEE. DNA of the CDR3: TGTGCCAGCAGCCCCGTTGGCAGGGGACGATACAATGAGCAGTTCTTC. Its translation: CASSPVGRGRYNEQFF. The full variable domain, its missing parts supplied by reference TRBV5-6 and TRBJ2-1, is DAGVTQSPTHLIKTRGQQVTLRCSPKSGHDTVSWYQQALGQGPQFIFQYYEEEERQRGNFPDRFSGHQFPNYSSELNVNALLLGDSALYLCASSPVGRGRYNEQFFGPGTRLTVL.

This clone was recorded a few times. The V call is TRBV6-5, the J call TRBJ2-1, with 11 bases aligning to TRBD2. After removal of 4 bases from V and 4 bases from J, the junction contained 6 bases not matched to a gene. The CDR3 consists of 16 residues. The germline CDR1 and CDR2 sequences are MNHEY and SVGAGI. CDR3 DNA: TGTGCCAGCAGTTCCCCCGGGACTAGCGGATACAATGAGCAGTTCTTC. Protein sequence: CASSSPGTSGYNEQFF.

This rearrangement joins TRBV7-3 to TRBJ2-2; D call uncertain. Trimming left V 8 bases short and J 1 base short, with 11 bases between. The germline gives CDR1 SGHTA, CDR2 FQGTGA. The CDR3 is 14 amino acids. Here the CDR3 DNA reads TGTGCCAGCGGATACGGAGTGAACACCGGGGAGCTGTTTTTT. Amino acids: CASGYGVNTGELFF.

The rearrangement links TRBV29-1 to TRBJ1-1; maybe TRBD1 (5 bases). CDR1 is SQVTM, CDR2 ANQGSEA, per germline. The CDR3 has 13 residues. Trimming cost V 6 bases and J 4 bases, with 15 bases left between them. The CDR3 coding sequence is TGCAGCGTAGCAAGAGTGGGGGGCACTGAAGCTTTCTTT. Translated, it gives CSVARVGGTEAFF.

This chain links TRBV7-8 with TRBJ1-2; 12 bases map to TRBD1. V lost 5 bases and J lost 4; bases outside the gene matches: 11. Germline CDR1 and CDR2: SGHVS and FQNEAQ. This CDR3 is 17 amino acids long. The CDR3 DNA reads as TGTGCCAGCAGCCTAAACCGGGACAGGGGGCTTAGCTATGGCTACACCTTC. Its translation is CASSLNRDRGLSYGYTF.

The gene calls are TRBV19 and TRBJ2-3, with 8 bases matching TRBD1. J lost 7 bases, V lost 4 bases, and 4 bases had no gene match. Per the germline V gene, CDR1 is LNHDA and CDR2 is SQIVND (reference sequence). The CDR3 is made up of 13 amino acids. The CDR3 DNA is TGTGCCAGTAGTACACAGGGGGAAAATACGCAGTATTTT. Translation: CASSTQGENTQYF.